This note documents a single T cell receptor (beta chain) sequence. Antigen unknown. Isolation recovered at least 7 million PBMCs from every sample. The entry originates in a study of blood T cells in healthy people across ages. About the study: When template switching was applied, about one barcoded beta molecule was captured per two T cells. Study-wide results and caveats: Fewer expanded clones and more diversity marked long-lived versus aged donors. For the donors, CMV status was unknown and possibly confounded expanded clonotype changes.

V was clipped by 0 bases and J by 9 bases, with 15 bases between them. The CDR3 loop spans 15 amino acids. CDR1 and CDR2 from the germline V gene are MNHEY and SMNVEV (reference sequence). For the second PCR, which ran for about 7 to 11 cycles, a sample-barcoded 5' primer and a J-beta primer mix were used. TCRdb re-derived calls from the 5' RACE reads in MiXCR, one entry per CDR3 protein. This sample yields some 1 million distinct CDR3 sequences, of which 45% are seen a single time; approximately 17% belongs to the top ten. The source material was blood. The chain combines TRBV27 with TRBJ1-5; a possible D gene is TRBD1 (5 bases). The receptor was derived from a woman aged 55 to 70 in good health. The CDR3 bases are TGTGCCAGCAGTTTATCGTTGGGGCGGAACGGGCCCCAGCATTTT. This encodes CASSLSLGRNGPQHF.